This T cell receptor beta chain was sequenced in a study of blood T cell repertoires in COVID-19. Overall study: COVID-19 samples from acute and convalescent phases originated in the United States, Italy and Spain. In each case, the material was cDNA or gDNA derived from T cells, B-cell-depleted T cells, or PBMCs.

Methods used by the authors: Counts of nucleated cells, estimated from reference gene primer amplification, were obtained. Clones were sequenced by immunoSEQ multiplex PCR, and TCRdb holds only the in-frame ones, with some missing. Clonal size and the V and J genes are those of that table, whereas D and trimming came from the DNA. The sample lists around 150,000 clones, about 83% occurring once. Assignments of participants to cohorts depended upon their own reported clinical history. This clonotype was obtained from a woman between 45 and 65 years old with acute COVID-19. The sequenced sample consisted of PBMCs or T cells enriched from blood (not recorded which).

The CDR3 DNA reads TGTGCCAGCAGTGTGGGGGGTTTATTTGGCAAAAACATTCAGTACTTC. Amino acids: CASSVGGLFGKNIQYF. The chain uses TRBV27 and TRBJ2-4, with TRBD2 as a possible D gene (6 bases). CDR1 MNHEY and CDR2 SMNVEV come from the germline V gene (reference sequence). This CDR3 region has 16 residues. V lost 5 bases, J lost 3 bases, and 17 bases lay in between.